What follows describes a single TCR beta chain. The method was immunoSEQ multiplex PCR; TCRdb's version includes in-frame clones alone and lacks a portion of them. The data hold roughly 66,000 clones, with approximately 90% observed a single time. This entry is derived from a study of blood T cell repertoires in COVID-19. Study at large: Both acute and convalescent COVID-19 samples were obtained from the United States, Italy and Spain. PBMCs, B-cell-depleted T cells, or T cells were the source of the cDNA or gDNA that made up the material.

The TCR originated in a human donor in a cohort sampled during active COVID-19. The sample taken for sequencing was peripheral blood.

Here the CDR3 reads CASSRQGVPYGYTF. In nucleotides, the CDR3 is TGTGCCAGTAGTCGACAAGGGGTCCCTTATGGCTACACCTTC. The gene calls are TRBV19 and TRBJ1-2; D possibly corresponds to TRBD1 (5 bases). CDR3 length: 14 residues. Looked up from germline, CDR1 is LNHDA and CDR2 is SQIVND (reference sequence). V dropped 5 bases and J dropped 5 bases, with 15 bases sitting between them.